This TCR beta chain appears in the sequencing data of a study of T cells in Graves' hyperthyroidism and ophthalmopathy. This clonotype has at least ten counts. Amplification targeted TCR beta CDR3 regions from RNA transcripts. HTBI primers were used for first-round RT-PCR of the TCR CDR3. TCRdb reprocessed the multiplex PCR reads with MiXCR, giving one entry per CDR3 protein. The table lists around 520,000 distinct CDR3 sequences, 13% to 15% of them singletons. Thyroid ultrasound and orbital computed tomography, with clinical symptoms and serum thyroxine and TRAb, informed diagnoses. The CDR3 runs to 16 residues. Germline-derived CDR1 and CDR2 are LGHDT and YNNKEL (reference sequence). Trimming stripped 4 bases from V and 9 bases from J, with 19 bases between.

The source material was blood. The source of this sequence is a young woman with Graves' hyperthyroidism. J is TRBJ1-6 and V is TRBV3-1; tentatively, D is TRBD1 (5 bases). The CDR3 region is CASSLDSGRVGSPLHF. In DNA form, the CDR3 reads TGTGCCAGCAGCCTCGACAGTGGAAGGGTTGGTTCACCCCTCCACTTT.